The 16 T cell receptor beta chains listed next were all sequenced from one sample in a study of blood T cell repertoires in COVID-19. This table comes from immunoSEQ multiplex PCR, and its TCRdb copy is limited to in-frame clones, with some not included. The top ten clones hold 7.4% of a sample with around 100,000 clones, over 75% of them seen once. Sequenced: peripheral blood. The receptors were sampled from a human donor with acute or convalescent COVID-19. The donor label of this sample is uncertain.

V usage is TRBV23-1 and J usage is TRBJ1-1, with a tentative D call TRBD1 (6 bases). TRBV23-1 falls under the ORF class, with uncertain function. Trimming removed 5 bases at V and 3 bases at J, with 13 bases between. The CDR3 spans 14 residues. The CDR3 coding sequence is TGCGCCAGCAGTTCCCGGACAGAGGACACTGAAGCTTTCTTT. This encodes CASSSRTEDTEAFF.

The gene calls are TRBV5-4 and TRBJ2-4; possible D gene TRBD2, 6 bases. Germline CDR1 and CDR2: SGHNT and YYREEE (reference sequence). The V end lost 4 bases, the J end lost 0 bases, and 8 bases lay between the germline ends. The CDR3 consists of 14 residues. This chain's CDR3 is CASSVGLAKNIQYF. CDR3 DNA sequence: TGTGCCAGCAGCGTGGGACTAGCCAAAAACATTCAGTACTTC.

The rearrangement joins TRBV3-1 (or the pseudogene TRBV3-2) to TRBJ1-4; the D gene is possibly TRBD1 (6 bases). Germline lookup yields CDR1 LGHDT and CDR2 YNNKEL (reference sequence). Trimming took 0 bases from V and 8 from J, leaving 16 bases between them. The CDR3 totals 16 residues. CDR3 protein: CASSQENRDEREKLFF. The CDR3 nucleotides are TGTGCCAGCAGCCAAGAGAACAGGGACGAGAGGGAAAAACTGTTTTTT.

This clone turned up a few times. This chain uses TRBV20-1 with TRBJ2-7; TRBD1 aligns across 8 bases. Germline values: CDR1 DFQATT, CDR2 SNEGSKA (reference sequence). CDR3 length: 13 amino acids. The ends lost 3 bases at V and 3 bases at J; junction bases unmatched: 4. In DNA form, the CDR3 reads TGCAGTGCTAGTGGACAGGGAGGCTACGAGCAGTACTTC. Protein product: CSASGQGGYEQYF.

This chain connects TRBV2 to TRBJ2-3, with D maybe TRBD1 (5 bases). The germline V gene has CDR1 SNHLY and CDR2 FYNNEI. The CDR3 consists of 14 residues. The V end lost 6 bases, the J end lost 0 bases, and 10 bases lay between the germline ends. The CDR3 loop reads CASRVGVSTDTQYF. The CDR3 DNA reads TGTGCCAGCAGAGTAGGGGTTAGCACAGATACGCAGTATTTT.

The chain recombines TRBV5-1 with TRBJ2-2, with D possibly being TRBD1 (6 bases). The V end lost 0 bases, the J end lost 6 bases, and 12 bases lay between the germline ends. Per germline, CDR1 SGHRS and CDR2 YFSETQ. This CDR3 has 15 amino acids. As DNA, the CDR3 is TGCGCCAGCAGCTTGGACAGGGCGGGCGCCGGGGAGCTGTTTTTT. Protein: CASSLDRAGAGELFF.

This clone was seen a single time. The chain links TRBV5-1 to TRBJ2-5; 7 bases fit TRBD1. The germline CDR1 and CDR2 sequences are SGHRS and YFSETQ. This CDR3 is built from 15 residues. The V gene end was trimmed by 4 bases and the J gene end by 4 bases; junction bases not matched to a gene: 10. CDR3 DNA: TGCGCCAGCAGCCCAAGACAGGGAATGGGAGAGACCCAGTACTTC. Translated: CASSPRQGMGETQYF.

This chain uses TRBV5-1 with TRBJ2-7; the match to TRBD2 covers 7 bases. After removal of 4 bases from V and 0 bases from J, the junction contained 10 bases not matched to a gene. CDR1 and CDR2 (germline): SGHRS, YFSETQ. The CDR3 covers 16 residues. The CDR3 DNA is TGCGCCAGCAGCCCCAGTAGAACGGGGGGCTCCTACGAGCAGTACTTC. The encoded protein is CASSPSRTGGSYEQYF.

The rearrangement joins TRBV5-1 to TRBJ1-6; a weak D match, TRBD1 (5 bases). The CDR3 length is 15 residues. In germline, CDR1 is SGHRS, CDR2 YFSETQ. Trimming stripped 3 bases from V and 9 bases from J, with 16 bases between. The CDR3 spells CASSWSIQGGSPLHF. CDR3 in DNA: TGCGCCAGCAGCTGGTCCATCCAGGGAGGTTCACCCCTCCACTTT.

Only one count was recorded for this clone. The chain is built from TRBV6-5 and TRBJ1-1, with TRBD1 matching over 8 bases. V dropped 6 bases and J dropped 6; count of bases not matched to a gene: 12. The CDR3 extends over 15 amino acids. CDR1 is MNHEY, CDR2 SVGAGI, per germline. The CDR3 DNA sequence: TGTGCCAGCAGCCGGGGGGACAGGAAGGGTTCTGAAGCTTTCTTT. This gives the protein CASSRGDRKGSEAFF.

The V and J genes are TRBV4-1 and TRBJ1-2, with 7 positions matching TRBD1. V gave up 5 bases and J gave up 10 bases; unmatched junction bases: 16. CDR3 length: 15 amino acids. Germline values: CDR1 MGHRA, CDR2 YSYEKL. The CDR3 sequence is CASSFYATGDPPYTF. The DNA for the CDR3 is TGCGCCAGCAGCTTCTACGCTACAGGGGATCCCCCCTACACCTTC.

As DNA, the CDR3 is TGTGCCAGCTTGCTTGGCGGGGACAGGGCGTTTGGCTACACCTTC. Protein product: CASLLGGDRAFGYTF. The V gene is TRBV28, the J gene TRBJ1-2; 9 positions agree with TRBD1. With V trimmed by 8 bases and J by 7 bases, 14 bases remained unmatched. The CDR3 covers 15 residues. Germline V lookup: CDR1 MDHEN, CDR2 SYDVKM.

The CDR3 sequence is CAWSVQVSGNTIYF. The CDR3 DNA is TGTGCCTGGAGTGTACAGGTATCTGGAAACACCATATATTTT. J is TRBJ1-3 and V is TRBV30; possible D gene TRBD1, 5 bases. The V gene's germline CDR1 is GTSNPN and CDR2 SVGIG (reference sequence). CDR3 length: 14 residues. Trimming removed 0 bases at V and 1 base at J, with 7 bases between.

The chain recombines TRBV4-2 with TRBJ2-3; tentative D call: TRBD2 (5 bases). V shed 3 bases and J shed 3 bases, with 10 bases lying between them. This CDR3 has 14 amino acids. The V gene's germline CDR1 is LGHNA and CDR2 YNFKEQ. CDR3 in DNA: TGTGCCAGCAGCCAGGGAGAGAGAACAGATACGCAGTATTTT. Encoded protein: CASSQGERTDTQYF.

The J gene is TRBJ1-2, the V gene TRBV5-1; no firm D call. Germline CDR1 and CDR2: SGHRS and YFSETQ. V lost 0 bases to trimming and J lost 1 base, with 10 bases between them. The CDR3 consists of 15 residues. The CDR3 sequence: CASSLAGGFNYGYTF. The CDR3 coding sequence is TGCGCCAGCAGCTTGGCCGGCGGATTTAACTATGGCTACACCTTC.

This chain connects TRBV12-3 or TRBV12-4 to TRBJ1-2, with unresolved D. The CDR3 extends over 13 amino acids. Between the trimmed V and J ends, which lost 5 bases and 2 bases, there was a span of 9 bases. Here the CDR3 DNA reads TGTGCCAGCAGTCCAACCAGGAACTATGGCTACACCTTC. Its protein product is CASSPTRNYGYTF.